What follows describes a single T cell receptor beta chain. The target of this receptor is not known. No conserved phenylalanine or tryptophan is present at the end of the CDR3, so a read error is the likely explanation. The TCR beta CDR3 regions were amplified from RNA transcripts. The first round of RT-PCR for the TCR CDR3 was performed with the HTBI primer set and the Qiagen OneStep RT-PCR kit. Libraries were constructed in a second round of multiplex PCR, after which size selection and purification were performed. The libraries were sequenced on an Illumina HiSeq2000 using paired-end 100 bp reads. The authors processed their data as follows. SOAPnuke was used to process the raw data, throwing out any read that contained adapters or uncalled bases, had a mean Phred below 15, or lacked an exact constant-primer or identifier match. COPE v1.2.5 was used to merge high-quality paired reads, and clonotypes were defined as unique nucleotide sequences. MiTCR v1.1 was used to align clonotypes to the IMGT TRBV, TRBD and TRBJ reference segments. Only V-J combinations with frequency above 0.0001, covering about 99% of repertoires, were analysed. A TCS score was defined as the ratio of F50 (clonal expansion) to E x V (chaos), with BLOSUM62-based TCRdist applied between CDR3 peptides within each V-J. Welch's t-statistics and random forest reduced around 550 V-J features to 13, which were used in a naive Bayes classifier (R e1071). The similarity between thyroid and blood repertoires was quantified using the Morisita-Horn index. TCRdb reprocessing: public reads trimmed at Q25 with fastp, clones called with MiXCR, in-frame beta chains kept. Here each entry gathers all rows of one CDR3 protein and keeps the most common genes and DNA. TCRdb's processing, not the study's, gives the V and J calls here. The sample table records about 55,000 distinct CDR3 sequences; approximately 53% of these occur just once. The top ten clones comprise approximately 3.4% of the sample.

This record comes from a study of T cells in Graves' hyperthyroidism and ophthalmopathy (dated by TCRdb to about 2019). Context from the whole study: Peripheral blood was collected at initial diagnosis, before any treatment. Once sampling was done, hyperthyroidism patients were given methimazole at a starting dose of 30 mg daily, whereas ophthalmopathy patients were given high-dose intravenous methylprednisolone. The paper reports TCR Vbeta CDR3 sequencing of approximately 130 peripheral blood samples: 40 or so ophthalmopathy, about 75 hyperthyroidism and around 17 progressor patients. Prospective prediction of ophthalmopathy was tested in an independent validation cohort consisting of roughly 19 hyperthyroidism patients and around 16 patients who later progressed to ophthalmopathy. For training and testing, the 100 or so patients in the discovery cohort were randomly divided in a 7:3 ratio. In addition, the study compared T-cell repertoires in thyroid tissue and in blood from six Graves' hyperthyroidism patients. TCR V-J signatures able to tell the groups apart were searched for in a discovery cohort of approximately 95 patients, of whom around 43 had Graves' ophthalmopathy and around 58 had stable Graves' hyperthyroidism.

Overall results and qualifications from the work: In validation, progression to ophthalmopathy was predicted by the model with about 70% sensitivity and around 75% specificity, a median of around 6.5 months before onset. Ophthalmopathy was separated from stable hyperthyroidism by a 13 V-J signature model, with over 85% sensitivity and around 81% specificity obtained in cross-validation and 80%/75% obtained in testing. Sample size was not statistically predetermined, and blinding of investigators to group allocation was not performed. Most expanded thyroid clonotypes (frequency above 0.001) were also detected in blood, suggesting blood repertoires may reflect thyroid immune responses.

In the ophthalmopathy patients, disease was moderately to severely active, with a Clinical Activity Score of 3 or more, a NOSPECS grade of 4 or more, and a duration of less than 3 months. Any patient with an uncontrolled infection, another autoimmune disease, pregnancy or lactation was excluded. Diagnoses were established on the basis of clinical symptoms, serum thyroxine and TRAb, thyroid ultrasound, and orbital computed tomography. Ficoll-Paque density gradient centrifugation was used to isolate PBMCs from 8 to 10 ml of fresh peripheral blood. Total RNA was extracted using Trizol reagent, and RNA quality was assessed on an Agilent 2100 Bioanalyzer. V loses 5 bases at its end and J loses 3 bases; junction bases beyond the gene matches: 13. With termini counted, the CDR3 has 17 amino acids. The entry retains the CDR3 DNA only, 51 bases that are in frame from base 1. The germline V gene (reference sequence) specifies DFQATT as CDR1 and SNEGSKA as CDR2.

This receptor was obtained from an older woman with Graves' ophthalmopathy. Here the chain combines TRBV20-1 and TRBJ2-7; 13 bases in the junction line up with TRBD2. The sequenced material came from blood. CDR3 reads: CSAAAQVGTSGNYEQYS. Here is the DNA: TGCAGTGCTGCTGCCCAGGTCGGGACTAGCGGGAACTACGAGCAGTACTCC.